This T cell receptor beta chain emerged from a study of blood T cell repertoires in COVID-19. As for the study in general: The study drew acute and convalescent COVID-19 samples from the United States, Italy and Spain. The analysed material was cDNA or gDNA that came from T cells, B-cell-depleted T cells, or PBMCs.

The table lists this clone with a count of one. Authors' processing steps: The authors estimated nucleated cell counts from reference gene primer amplification. The protocol was immunoSEQ multiplex PCR, while the TCRdb copy is restricted to in-frame clones and leaves out a portion. V and J calls and clone size are copied from that table; D and trimming were computed from the DNA. This table has about 230,000 clones, 85% appearing once. It was during active infection that Seattle patients were enrolled and then longitudinally followed. The length of the CDR3 is 17 residues. The V gene's germline CDR1 is MNHEY and CDR2 SVGEGT. V shed 2 bases, J shed 4 bases, and the junction held 10 bases outside the gene matches.

Sequencing used peripheral blood. The V and J genes are TRBV6-2 or TRBV6-3 and TRBJ1-3; 8 nucleotides agree with TRBD1. This receptor was obtained from a man aged 45 to 65 with COVID-19, enrolled during active disease. CDR3 sequence (DNA): TGTGCCAGCAGTTACGTTCCCGGACAGGGAGGAGGAAACACCATATATTTT. It translates to CASSYVPGQGGGNTIYF.